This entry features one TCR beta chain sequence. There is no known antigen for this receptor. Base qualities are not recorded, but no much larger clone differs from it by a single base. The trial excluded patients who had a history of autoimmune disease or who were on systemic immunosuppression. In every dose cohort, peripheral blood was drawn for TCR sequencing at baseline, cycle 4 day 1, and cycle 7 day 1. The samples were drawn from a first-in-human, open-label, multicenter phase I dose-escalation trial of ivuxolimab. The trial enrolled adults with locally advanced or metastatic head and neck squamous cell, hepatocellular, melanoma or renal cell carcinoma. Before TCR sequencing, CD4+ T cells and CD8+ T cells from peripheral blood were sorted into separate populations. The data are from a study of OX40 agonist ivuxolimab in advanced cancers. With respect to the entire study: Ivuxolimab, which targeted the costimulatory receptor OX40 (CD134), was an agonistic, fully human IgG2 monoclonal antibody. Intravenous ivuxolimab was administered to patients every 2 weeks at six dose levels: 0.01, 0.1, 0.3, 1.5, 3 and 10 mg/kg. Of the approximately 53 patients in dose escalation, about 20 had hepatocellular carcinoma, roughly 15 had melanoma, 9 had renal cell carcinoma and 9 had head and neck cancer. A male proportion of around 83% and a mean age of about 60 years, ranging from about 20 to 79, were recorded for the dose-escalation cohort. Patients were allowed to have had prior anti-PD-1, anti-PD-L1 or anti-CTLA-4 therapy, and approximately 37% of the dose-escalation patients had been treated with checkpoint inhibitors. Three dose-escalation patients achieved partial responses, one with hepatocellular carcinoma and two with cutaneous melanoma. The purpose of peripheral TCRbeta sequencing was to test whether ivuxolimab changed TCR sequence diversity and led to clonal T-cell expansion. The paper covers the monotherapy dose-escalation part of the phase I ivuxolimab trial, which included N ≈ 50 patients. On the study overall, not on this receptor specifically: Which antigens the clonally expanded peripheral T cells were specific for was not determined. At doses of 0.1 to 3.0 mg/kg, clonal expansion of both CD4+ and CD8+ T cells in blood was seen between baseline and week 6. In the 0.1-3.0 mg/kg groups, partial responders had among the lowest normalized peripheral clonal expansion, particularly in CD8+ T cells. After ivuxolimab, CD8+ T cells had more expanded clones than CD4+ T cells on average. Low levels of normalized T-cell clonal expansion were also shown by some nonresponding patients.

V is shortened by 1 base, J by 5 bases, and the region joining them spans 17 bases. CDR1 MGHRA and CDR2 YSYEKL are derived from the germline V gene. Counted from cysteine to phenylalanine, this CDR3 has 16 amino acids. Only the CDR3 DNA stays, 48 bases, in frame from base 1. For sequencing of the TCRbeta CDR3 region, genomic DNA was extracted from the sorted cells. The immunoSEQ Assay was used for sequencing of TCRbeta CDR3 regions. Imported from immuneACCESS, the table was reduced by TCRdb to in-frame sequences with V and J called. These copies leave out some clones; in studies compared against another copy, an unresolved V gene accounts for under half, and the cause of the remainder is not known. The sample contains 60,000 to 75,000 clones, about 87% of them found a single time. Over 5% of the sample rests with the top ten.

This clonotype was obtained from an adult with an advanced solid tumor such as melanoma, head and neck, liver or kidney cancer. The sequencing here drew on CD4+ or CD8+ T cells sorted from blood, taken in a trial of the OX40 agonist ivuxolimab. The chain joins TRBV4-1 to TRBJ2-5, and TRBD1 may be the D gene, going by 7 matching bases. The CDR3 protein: CASSQGAGGWFETQYF. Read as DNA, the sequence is TGCGCCAGCAGCCAAGGGGCAGGGGGGTGGTTCGAGACCCAGTACTTC.